One sample yielded the 14 T cell receptor beta chains listed below, sequenced in a study of T cell changes during pregnancy in multiple sclerosis. TCRdb's copy holds only in-frame clones and misses some; the assay was immunoSEQ multiplex PCR. The sample has tens of thousands of clones, approximately 90% seen once; the top ten hold around 12%. This material consisted of CD8+ T cells from peripheral blood mononuclear cells, taken in the first trimester of pregnancy. The receptors derive from a female donor with multiple sclerosis, enrolled in a pregnancy study.

This sequence joins TRBV10-3 and TRBJ1-1; the match to TRBD1 covers 7 bases. V dropped 9 bases and J dropped 3; count of bases not matched to a gene: 10. This CDR3 spans 14 amino acids. Germline CDR1 ENHRY, CDR2 SYGVKD. The CDR3 nucleotides read TGTGCCATTAGGAGGGGGCCGAGGGACACTGAAGCTTTCTTT. Translation: CAIRRGPRDTEAFF.

This clone was counted a single time. The chain uses TRBV30 and TRBJ2-3; maybe TRBD1 (5 bases). V was trimmed by 2 bases and J by 0 bases, leaving 12 bases between them. The CDR3 contains 15 residues. Germline CDR1 and CDR2: GTSNPN and SVGIG (reference sequence). In DNA, the CDR3 is TGTGCCTGGAGTTCTCAGGGTACTAGCACAGATACGCAGTATTTT. This codes for CAWSSQGTSTDTQYF.

The chain links TRBV15 to TRBJ2-1; 13 nucleotides align to TRBD2. The CDR3 runs to 16 residues. Per the germline V gene, CDR1 is LNHNV and CDR2 is YYDKDF (reference sequence). V lost 7 bases and J lost 0; bases outside the gene matches: 3. This CDR3 is CATNRLAGGSYNEQFF. DNA of the CDR3: TGTGCCACCAACCGACTAGCGGGAGGCTCCTACAATGAGCAGTTCTTC.

The chain is built from TRBV15 and TRBJ2-7; TRBD2 might be the D (5 bases). V dropped 3 bases and J dropped 2 bases, with 14 bases sitting between them. The CDR3 is 15 amino acids. Germline CDR1 LNHNV, CDR2 YYDKDF (reference sequence). This CDR3 reads CATSRLLAFTYEQYF. CDR3 bases: TGTGCCACCAGCAGGCTATTAGCGTTTACCTACGAGCAGTACTTC.

The chain has TRBV27 and TRBJ2-1, with D perhaps matching TRBD2 (5 bases). The CDR3 length is 12 residues. CDR1 and CDR2 from the germline V gene are MNHEY and SMNVEV (reference sequence). The V end lost 7 bases, the J end lost 2 bases, and 6 bases lay between the germline ends. The DNA of the CDR3 is TGTGCCAGCACCGGGACCTACAATGAGCAGTTCTTC. Protein: CASTGTYNEQFF.

The chain uses TRBV28 and TRBJ2-1, with D maybe TRBD2 (6 bases). Germline V lookup: CDR1 MDHEN, CDR2 SYDVKM. This CDR3 comprises 15 residues. Trimming left V 6 bases short and J 3 bases short, with 15 bases between. The CDR3 DNA reads TGTGCCAGCAGCCGGGGCGGGATGCTCTACAATGAGCAGTTCTTC. This encodes CASSRGGMLYNEQFF.

The chain has TRBV7-6 and TRBJ2-2, with 9 bases identical to TRBD1. CDR3 length: 15 amino acids. V gave up 6 bases and J gave up 5 bases; unmatched junction bases: 7. Germline V gives CDR1 SGHVS, CDR2 FNYEAQ. CDR3 sequence reads: CASRNDRGMTGELFF. CDR3 DNA sequence: TGTGCCAGCAGGAACGACAGGGGGATGACCGGGGAGCTGTTTTTT.

The chain combines TRBV28 with TRBJ2-2; a possible D gene is TRBD1 (5 bases). V gave up 7 bases and J gave up 2 bases, with 14 bases separating them. CDR1 is MDHEN, CDR2 SYDVKM, per germline. CDR3 length equals 15 residues. The CDR3 DNA is TGTGCCAGCACCCTGTGGGGCGCAAACACCGGGGAGCTGTTTTTT. Protein sequence: CASTLWGANTGELFF. Full variable domain (remainder filled in from reference TRBV28 and TRBJ2-2): DVKVTQSSRYLVKRTGEKVFLECVQDMDHENMFWYRQDPGLGLRLIYFSYDVKMKEKGDIPEGYSVSREKKERFSLILESASTNQTSMYLCASTLWGANTGELFFGEGSRLTVL.

The chain couples TRBV28 to TRBJ2-1; 10 bases are a match to TRBD2. Per germline, CDR1 MDHEN and CDR2 SYDVKM. The J segment lost 4 bases and the V segment lost 3 bases, leaving 6 bases of the junction unmatched. The CDR3 consists of 16 residues. The CDR3 sequence: CASSFPTSGAYNEQFF. The DNA of the CDR3 is TGTGCCAGCAGTTTCCCTACTAGCGGGGCATACAATGAGCAGTTCTTC.

This clone was recorded once. The V call is TRBV6-5, the J call TRBJ2-1; 8 bases map to TRBD2. J was trimmed by 3 bases and V by 2 bases; bases with no gene match: 3. CDR1 is MNHEY, CDR2 SVGAGI, per germline. The CDR3 is 15 residues long. The CDR3 is CASSYTAGGYNEQFF. The CDR3 bases are TGTGCCAGCAGTTACACGGCGGGAGGCTACAATGAGCAGTTCTTC.

CDR3 protein: CASSLVPGNEQFF. In nucleotides, the CDR3 is TGTGCCAGCAGCTTAGTGCCGGGGAATGAGCAGTTCTTC. The chain is built from TRBV7-6 and TRBJ2-1; D may be TRBD2 (5 bases). With 1 base removed from V and 7 bases from J, the gap between germline ends came to 8 bases. From germline, CDR1 is SGHVS and CDR2 FNYEAQ. This CDR3 has 13 residues.

This chain connects TRBV19 to TRBJ2-4; perhaps TRBD2 as D (5 bases). The V gene's germline CDR1 is LNHDA and CDR2 SQIVND (reference sequence). The CDR3 contains 13 residues. V lost 6 bases to trimming and J lost 6 bases, with 12 bases between them. The CDR3 DNA is TGTGCCAGTAGACCATCTGAGGGAAACATTCAGTACTTC. Protein product: CASRPSEGNIQYF.

The J gene is TRBJ2-1, the V gene TRBV19; 9 nucleotides agree with TRBD2. The CDR3 is made up of 18 amino acids. CDR1 LNHDA and CDR2 SQIVND come from the germline V gene (reference sequence). V trimming: 3 bases; J trimming: 4 bases; junction bases outside the gene matches: 13. CDR3: CASSILASGRLSYNEQFF. The CDR3 coding sequence is TGTGCCAGTAGTATTTTAGCGAGCGGGAGGCTTTCTTACAATGAGCAGTTCTTC.

The chain carries TRBV2 and TRBJ2-5; D uncertain. Germline V gene lookup returns CDR1 SNHLY and CDR2 FYNNEI. The CDR3 loop spans 11 amino acids. V dropped 6 bases and J dropped 3 bases, with 5 bases sitting between them. The CDR3, as DNA: TGTGCCAGCAGCTTAGAAGAGACCCAGTACTTC. This codes for CASSLEETQYF.